This T cell receptor beta chain was found in a study of T cells after yellow fever vaccination. The CDR3 totals 13 residues. V shed 0 bases and J 6 bases; nucleotides not matched to a gene: 2. Germline lookup yields CDR1 SGHRS and CDR2 YFSETQ. This clonotype was seen ten or more times. Template-switching 5'RACE yielded the TCR cDNA; a universal primer site and UMIs were added in the process. TCRdb used MiXCR to reprocess the 5' RACE reads, holding one entry per CDR3 protein. Of more than 90,000 distinct CDR3 sequences in the sample, around 8% are singletons; the top ten hold 25%. The receptor's source is a man younger than 40 who received the YFV17D yellow fever vaccine. Source: CD8+ T cells sorted from PBMCs, taken 45 days after the yellow fever booster vaccination. The J gene is TRBJ2-7, the V gene TRBV5-1; TRBD2 aligns across 8 bases. CDR3 DNA: TGCGCCAGCAGCTTGGGCGGGAGGCTCGAGCAGTACTTC. Translation: CASSLGGRLEQYF.